The rows below give T cell receptor beta chains drawn from one sample of a study of memory CD4+ T cells and cytomegalovirus serostatus. The method was immunoSEQ multiplex PCR; TCRdb's version includes in-frame clones alone and lacks a portion of them. This sample has some 60,000 clones; about 80% occur once, and the top ten carry about 2.4%. The sample was memory CD4+ T cells from blood. These receptor sequences come from an adult in good health and CMV-seropositive. CDR3s include the opening cysteine and the closing phenylalanine or tryptophan. Fields, in order: V gene, D gene, J gene, clone size, CDR3 DNA, CDR3 protein. The D gene is left open where the match is weak. Not all rows give a size; the values are once, few, many and, for expanded clones, a class.

v_call: TRBV7-2; d_call: TRBD1; j_call: TRBJ1-3; clone_size: -; cdr3_nt: TGTGCCAGCACTCGGGACAGGGGAAACACCATATATTTT; cdr3_aa: CASTRDRGNTIYF
v_call: TRBV27; d_call: TRBD1; j_call: TRBJ1-2; clone_size: -; cdr3_nt: TGTGCCAGCACCAAAAGGACAGGGGAAGGCTACACCTTC; cdr3_aa: CASTKRTGEGYTF
v_call: TRBV10-3; d_call: TRBD1; j_call: TRBJ2-2; clone_size: -; cdr3_nt: TGTGCCATCAGTAAGACAGGGGTAGACGGGGAGCTGTTTTTT; cdr3_aa: CAISKTGVDGELFF
v_call: TRBV30; d_call: TRBD2; j_call: TRBJ2-1; clone_size: -; cdr3_nt: TGTGCCTGGAGTGTACGTATCACTAGCGGGAGCTTTGGCAATGAGCAGTTCTTC; cdr3_aa: CAWSVRITSGSFGNEQFF
v_call: TRBV5-4; d_call: -; j_call: TRBJ1-1; clone_size: -; cdr3_nt: TGTGCCAGCAGCCTGCCCGACAGCTCCCGAGCTTTCTTT; cdr3_aa: CASSLPDSSRAFF
v_call: TRBV18; d_call: TRBD1; j_call: TRBJ2-1; clone_size: -; cdr3_nt: TGTGCCAGCTCGGGGGACAGGGTTAATGAGCAGTTCTTC; cdr3_aa: CASSGDRVNEQFF
v_call: TRBV19; d_call: -; j_call: TRBJ1-2; clone_size: -; cdr3_nt: TGTGCCAGTGGGAGACACCCTTACGGCTACACCTTC; cdr3_aa: CASGRHPYGYTF
v_call: TRBV11-3; d_call: -; j_call: TRBJ2-5; clone_size: few; cdr3_nt: TGTGCCAGCAGCCTCCCAGGTTCAGAGACCCAGTACTTC; cdr3_aa: CASSLPGSETQYF
v_call: TRBV4-2; d_call: -; j_call: TRBJ2-2; clone_size: once; cdr3_nt: TGTGCCAGCAGCCAAGGAGGAAGCGGGCCCGGGGAGCTGTTTTTT; cdr3_aa: CASSQGGSGPGELFF
v_call: TRBV5-1; d_call: -; j_call: TRBJ1-2; clone_size: -; cdr3_nt: TGCGCCAGCAGCTCGGAGGACCTGGGGGGGAACTATGGCTACACCTTC; cdr3_aa: CASSSEDLGGNYGYTF
v_call: TRBV7-2; d_call: -; j_call: TRBJ1-1; clone_size: few; cdr3_nt: TGTGCCAGCAGCTTACAGGGCGGGGACACTGAAGCTTTCTTT; cdr3_aa: CASSLQGGDTEAFF
v_call: TRBV27; d_call: -; j_call: TRBJ2-2; clone_size: -; cdr3_nt: TGTGCCAGCACCCCTTGGGGCTTACGGGTACCCGGGGAGCTGTTTTTT; cdr3_aa: CASTPWGLRVPGELFF
v_call: TRBV7-9; d_call: -; j_call: TRBJ2-3; clone_size: once; cdr3_nt: TGTGCCAGCAGCATATCTACAGGGACAGATACGCAGTATTTT; cdr3_aa: CASSISTGTDTQYF
v_call: TRBV12-5; d_call: -; j_call: TRBJ1-1; clone_size: -; cdr3_nt: TGTGCTAGTGGTCTCCGTGGGGAAGCTTTCTTT; cdr3_aa: CASGLRGEAFF